This TCR beta chain was sequenced for a study of blood T cell repertoires in COVID-19. About the study: Specimens from acute and convalescent COVID-19 originated in the United States, Italy and Spain.

V gave up 3 bases and J gave up 2 bases; unmatched junction bases: 7. Germline V gives CDR1 GTSNPN, CDR2 SVGIG (reference sequence). The CDR3 runs to 15 residues. Assay: immunoSEQ multiplex PCR; the TCRdb copy retains only in-frame clones and omits some. The sample holds about 190,000 clones, 70% to 90% seen once. V and J are TRBV30 and TRBJ2-3; 8 nucleotides align to TRBD1. The sample taken for sequencing was peripheral blood. The TCR comes from a middle-aged woman who had recovered from COVID-19. The CDR3: CAWRRQGHYTDTQYF. The CDR3 DNA reads TGTGCCTGGAGGCGACAGGGGCATTACACAGATACGCAGTATTTT.